This T cell receptor beta chain was identified in a study of PD-L1 blockade in urothelial cancer. Study-level information: Beginning in the mid-2010s, patients received atezolizumab, given as 1,200 mg intravenously every 3 weeks. Prior exposure to chemotherapy in patients amounted to 0 to 3 regimens received. T cells were recovered from blood samples at a median of around 130,000. About 90% of the 29 patients were men with bladder-origin urothelial cancer.

Trimming removed 2 bases from V and 4 bases from J, with 9 bases in between. The germline CDR1 and CDR2 sequences are SEHNR and FQNEAQ (reference sequence). The CDR3 is 13 residues long. TCRdb's table, derived via immunoSEQ multiplex PCR, lists solely in-frame clones and lacks some. Among about 81,000 clones, roughly 90% were seen once, and the ten largest hold 8% to 10%. The V gene is TRBV7-9, the J gene TRBJ2-7, with a tentative D call TRBD1 (5 bases). This receptor was identified in a man in his fifties or sixties with urothelial cancer. The sample consisted of PBMCs, taken around atezolizumab (anti-PD-L1) treatment. The CDR3 nucleotides read TGTGCCAGCAGCTTACAGGGAAATTACGAGCAGTACTTC. It is translated as CASSLQGNYEQYF. Full variable domain (rest looked up from reference TRBV7-9 and TRBJ2-7): DTGVSQNPRHKITKRGQNVTFRCDPISEHNRLYWYRQTLGQGPEFLTYFQNEAQLEKSRLLSDRFSAERPKGSFSTLEIQRTEQGDSAMYLCASSLQGNYEQYFGPGTRLTVT.